The 10 T cell receptor beta chains presented below share a single source sample, sequenced in a study of identical twins (dated by TCRdb to about 2016). The protocol used for the library was 5' RACE. Sequencing was performed on an Illumina HiSeq 2000. TCRdb cleaned the public reads at Q25 with fastp, built clones with MiXCR and kept in-frame beta chains. Every entry covers one CDR3 protein and lists the most common genes and DNA from its rows. For this sample there are hundreds of thousands of distinct CDR3 sequences; 5.5% to 6.5% appear just once. 1.5% to 2% of the sample lies in the top ten. What was sequenced was naive T cells sorted from blood. In light of the paper, this sample's cell subset or site label describes: cells isolated with a human naive T-cell isolation kit. These receptors all stem from a man aged 18-30 years in good health.

This clonotype was counted at least ten times. The J gene is TRBJ1-1, the V gene TRBV6-5; D is perhaps TRBD1 (5 bases). Germline-derived CDR1 and CDR2 are MNHEY and SVGAGI. The V end was cut by 2 bases, the J end by 1 base, with 14 bases between. This CDR3 spans 16 amino acids. The CDR3 sequence is CASSYPSGQGNTEAFF. The CDR3 DNA reads TGTGCCAGCAGTTACCCTTCGGGGCAGGGGAACACTGAAGCTTTCTTT.

This clonotype was found many times. The V and J genes are TRBV10-3 and TRBJ2-2; no clear D. The CDR3 runs to 11 residues. Deletions cut 4 bases from V and 6 bases from J, with 3 bases between. Germline V lookup: CDR1 ENHRY, CDR2 SYGVKD. The CDR3 spells CAISGAGELFF. CDR3 sequence (DNA): TGTGCCATCAGTGGGGCCGGGGAGCTGTTTTTT.

The chain is built from TRBV2 and TRBJ1-6; D possibly corresponds to TRBD1 (6 bases). Per germline, CDR1 SNHLY and CDR2 FYNNEI. Deletions cut 2 bases from V and 9 bases from J, with 14 bases between. This CDR3 has 15 amino acids. CDR3 bases: TGTGCCAGCAGTGAAAGGACAGTCTCAGCTTCACCCCTCCACTTT. Translated: CASSERTVSASPLHF.

This clonotype was picked up a small number of times. The chain couples TRBV5-1 to TRBJ2-1; D unresolved. Germline V gene data show CDR1 as SGHRS and CDR2 as YFSETQ. V gave up 7 bases and J gave up 5 bases, with 10 bases separating them. The CDR3 runs to 12 residues. Here the CDR3 DNA reads TGCGCCAGCCACCTTTGGGACAATGAGCAGTTCTTC. Encoded protein: CASHLWDNEQFF.

This clonotype was observed many times. The J gene is TRBJ1-4, the V gene TRBV29-1; 9 bases match TRBD1. The junction had 16 bases not matched to a gene; V was cut back by 7 bases and J by 10 bases. The CDR3 is made up of 15 amino acids. Germline lookup yields CDR1 SQVTM and CDR2 ANQGSEA. The CDR3 DNA reads TGCAGCGCGGCCCTCGGGACAGGGCCCGGCGGAAAACTGTTTTTT. Amino acid sequence: CSAALGTGPGGKLFF.

The gene calls are TRBV12-3 or TRBV12-4 and TRBJ2-7; no reliable D call. This CDR3 is 13 amino acids long. V was cut by 5 bases and J by 3 bases, with 11 bases left in between. The CDR3 sequence is CASSIGANYEQYV. CDR3 nucleotide sequence: TGTGCCAGCAGTATAGGTGCCAACTACGAGCAGTACGTC.

This clonotype occurred many times. The chain employs TRBV20-1 and TRBJ2-1; 9 bases are shared with TRBD2. The CDR3 has 15 residues. Germline values: CDR1 DFQATT, CDR2 SNEGSKA (reference sequence). The J segment lost 3 bases and the V segment lost 3 bases, leaving 6 bases of the junction unmatched. The CDR3: CSARGGRALYNEQFF. The CDR3 nucleotides are TGCAGTGCTAGGGGCGGGAGGGCCCTCTACAATGAGCAGTTCTTC.

This clonotype was seen ten or more times. The chain combines TRBV20-1 with TRBJ2-3, with 14 bases aligning to TRBD2. This CDR3 region has 18 residues. Losses at the gene ends were 6 bases for V and 2 bases for J; bases not matched to a gene: 13. Germline V lookup: CDR1 DFQATT, CDR2 SNEGSKA (reference sequence). CDR3 protein: CSASGLAGVTRFTDTQYF. The CDR3 region has the DNA TGCAGTGCCTCGGGACTAGCGGGAGTCACTCGCTTCACAGATACGCAGTATTTT.

This clonotype showed up just a few times. This CDR3 is CAISESTTRWYGYTF. In nucleotides, the CDR3 is TGTGCCATCAGTGAGTCGACCACGAGGTGGTATGGCTACACCTTC. This rearrangement joins TRBV10-3 to TRBJ1-2; D is undetermined. V was shortened by 0 bases and J by 5 bases, with 13 bases between the two germline ends. Germline loops: CDR1 ENHRY, CDR2 SYGVKD. This CDR3 is built from 15 residues.

CDR3 DNA sequence: TGTGCCAGCAGCGAAAACAGGGCCCAAGAGACCCAGTACTTC. Protein sequence: CASSENRAQETQYF. This chain uses TRBV12-3 or TRBV12-4 with TRBJ2-5, with D perhaps matching TRBD1 (6 bases). The ends were cut back, 6 bases at V and 1 base at J, with 12 bases in the middle. There are 14 residues in the CDR3.